This record looks at one TCR beta chain sequence and its context. This record comes from a study of blood T cell repertoires in COVID-19. Study as a whole: From the United States, Italy and Spain came samples of acute and convalescent COVID-19. From T cells, B-cell-depleted T cells, or PBMCs came the material, which was cDNA or gDNA.

The germline CDR1 and CDR2 sequences are SGHDN and FVKESK. The CDR3 has 14 residues. V gave up 4 bases and J gave up 8 bases, with 14 bases separating them. In the authors' methods: Amplifying reference gene primers gave estimates of nucleated cell counts. Clones were sequenced by immunoSEQ multiplex PCR, and TCRdb holds only the in-frame ones, with some missing. V, J and clone size reflect that table, while D and trimming were determined from the DNA. In the table there are around 230,000 clones, around 83% of which are singletons. The sequence was collected from an older woman with active or convalescent COVID-19. The rearrangement joins TRBV14 to TRBJ1-4, with a weak D call TRBD1 (6 bases). The sample was peripheral blood. The CDR3 spells CASSPPGVGEKLFF. The CDR3 DNA follows: TGTGCCAGCAGCCCCCCAGGGGTCGGCGAAAAACTGTTTTTT.